The rows below give T cell receptor beta chains drawn from one sample of a study of cytomegalovirus exposure and HLA in healthy donors. Clones were read by immunoSEQ multiplex PCR, and TCRdb kept only the in-frame ones, dropping some. The data hold 75,000 to 85,000 clones, with about nine tenths observed a single time. The sequenced material came from PBMCs. Receptors originate from a young man in good health and CMV-seronegative. CDR3s leave out the opening cysteine and the closing phenylalanine or tryptophan. Rows give clone size only sometimes, using once, few, many, or a class for an expanded clone.

>-|TRBV11-2|TRBJ1-6
ASSFQGMTPLH
>once|TRBV14|TRBJ1-2
ASSQDRDRLANYGYT
>-|TRBV25-1|TRBJ2-1
ASSEFFEGGNSYNEQF
>once|TRBV6-5|TRBJ1-1
ASSLGRRAF
>-|TRBV6-5|TRBJ1-1
ASSYPSGGNTEAF
>-|TRBV30|TRBJ2-7
AYQGGRVGYEQY
>-|TRBV19|TRBJ2-5
ASSKYTDRGTQY
>-|TRBV5-1|TRBJ2-1
ASSLISSGLYNEQF
>-|TRBV5-1|TRBJ2-5
ASSLVAGAETQY
>-|TRBV5-4|TRBJ2-1
ASSLDSLSYNEQF
>-|TRBV5-4|TRBJ2-7
ASSLRQGYEQY
>once|TRBV14|TRBJ2-2
ASSQDRNTGELF
>-|TRBV18|TRBJ2-1
ASSPTGTPEGVHEQF
>-|TRBV2|TRBJ1-1
ASETENTEAF
>-|TRBV18|TRBJ2-7
ASSQTDYEQY
>-|TRBV7-2|TRBJ2-7
ASSPRLAGDYEQY
>-|TRBV19|TRBJ2-2
ASSIAGPGELF
>-|TRBV2|TRBJ2-7
ASSELGALSEQY
>-|TRBV10-2|TRBJ1-5
ASSESMGTGQLNQPQH
>-|TRBV5-1|TRBJ2-5
ASSAGGKNQETQY
>-|TRBV15|TRBJ2-1
ATSLTREAGYEQF
>-|TRBV4-1|TRBJ1-1
ASSQVAGQNTEAF
>-|TRBV10-2|TRBJ1-3
ASSSDGGGNTIY
>-|TRBV2|TRBJ2-1
ATRRGTSGLNEQF
>-|TRBV9|TRBJ1-3
ASSVVQGNTIY
>-|TRBV5-1|TRBJ2-5
ASSEGLAGVQETQY
>-|TRBV15|TRBJ2-2
ATSRTGTKNTGELF
>-|TRBV28|TRBJ2-5
ATQGASLNISQTAQETQY
>-|TRBV7-3|TRBJ2-2
ASSLTLFTGELF
>few|TRBV2|TRBJ2-7
ASEPVGLAYEQY
>-|TRBV19|TRBJ2-1
ASRSSRFQPGQGNEQF
>-|TRBV5-1|TRBJ2-1
ASSLDSGGAHNEQF
>-|TRBV29-1|TRBJ2-7
SVEGDREAVYEQY
>-|TRBV11-3|TRBJ2-1
ASSLGTSGRIYNEQF
>-|TRBV5-6|TRBJ1-1
ASSLAVRVTTEAF
>-|TRBV19|TRBJ1-3
ASNTGPSGNTIY
>-|TRBV10-2|TRBJ1-2
ASSESRTGYGYT
>-|TRBV9|TRBJ2-2
ASSVDPKTSGRRAGELF
>-|TRBV5-6|TRBJ1-5
ASSFILPPHQPQH
>-|TRBV6-6|TRBJ2-7
ASGPLLNEQY
>-|TRBV25-1|TRBJ2-7
ASSERQGSSYEQY
>-|TRBV7-6|TRBJ1-1
ASSSGVGNTEAF
>-|TRBV5-1|TRBJ2-1
ASSLPASGEQF
>-|TRBV7-3|TRBJ2-1
ASSRGQGGYNEQF
>few|TRBV4-1|TRBJ2-1
ASSQVGGWDPEQF
>-|TRBV5-1|TRBJ2-3
ASTSGASGRASSADTQY
>-|TRBV6-1|TRBJ1-1
ASSGKLLDTEAF
>-|TRBV6-5|TRBJ1-4
ASSYSNREEKLF
>-|TRBV7-6|TRBJ2-7
ASSFSGESSYEQY
>-|TRBV19|TRBJ2-7
ASSTRTGSPYEQY
>-|TRBV27|TRBJ1-1
ASKPGGRDTEAF
>-|TRBV19|TRBJ2-5
ASSGDRGSGETQY
>-|TRBV27|TRBJ2-7
ASSRTSGSYEQY